The 19 T cell receptor beta chains reported below all come from one sample, sequenced in a study of OX40 agonist ivuxolimab in advanced cancers. The assay was immunoSEQ multiplex PCR, and TCRdb's table has in-frame clones only and misses some. The table shows tens of thousands of clones, with about 85% occurring only once. The sample here was CD4+ or CD8+ T cells sorted from blood, taken in a trial of the OX40 agonist ivuxolimab. The receptors were sampled from an adult with an advanced solid tumor such as melanoma, head and neck, liver or kidney cancer.

This clone occurred a few times. The CDR3 nucleotides are TGTGCCAGCAGCTTACCCAGGACTAGCGGGATAGGGGGCACCGGGGAGCTGTTTTTT. As protein: CASSLPRTSGIGGTGELFF. The chain recombines TRBV7-3 with TRBJ2-2; 12 positions agree with TRBD2. Germline CDR1 is SGHTA and CDR2 is FQGTGA. V lost 2 bases to trimming and J lost 4 bases; unmatched junction nucleotides: 11. The CDR3 loop spans 19 amino acids.

This clone turned up a few times. The chain employs TRBV6-1 and TRBJ1-5, with D uncertain. Looked up from germline, CDR1 is MNHNS and CDR2 is SASEGT. V was trimmed by 0 bases and J by 7 bases, leaving 10 bases between them. This CDR3 comprises 14 residues. The CDR3 DNA follows: TGTGCCAGCAGTGAAGCGGTCGGTGAGCAGCCCCAGCATTTT. It yields the protein CASSEAVGEQPQHF.

J is TRBJ2-3 and V is TRBV7-2; 7 positions match TRBD1. Germline V lookup: CDR1 SGHTA, CDR2 FQGNSA. The CDR3 extends over 14 amino acids. With 5 bases clipped from V and 2 bases from J, the junction kept 4 bases outside the gene matches. The DNA for the CDR3 is TGTGCCAGCAGCCAGGGACAGAACACAGATACGCAGTATTTT. It specifies CASSQGQNTDTQYF.

The chain links TRBV30 to TRBJ2-7; D gene uncertain. Germline V gene data show CDR1 as GTSNPN and CDR2 as SVGIG (reference sequence). The length of the CDR3 is 11 residues. V was pared by 5 bases and J by 7 bases, with 12 bases between. The CDR3: CAWDALREQYF. In DNA form, the CDR3 reads TGTGCCTGGGATGCTTTGAGGGAGCAGTACTTC.

This chain joins TRBV28 and TRBJ2-7; D possibly corresponds to TRBD2 (6 bases). CDR1 is MDHEN and CDR2 is SYDVKM in the germline V gene. The CDR3 spans 15 residues. Trimming removed 3 bases from V and 5 bases from J, with 17 bases in between. CDR3 sequence: CASSFQGGSLNEQYF. The CDR3 DNA sequence: TGTGCCAGCAGTTTTCAGGGAGGCTCTCTGAACGAGCAGTACTTC.

The rearrangement joins TRBV27 to TRBJ1-2, with 7 bases fitting TRBD1. CDR1 is MNHEY, CDR2 SMNVEV, per germline (reference sequence). CDR3 length equals 15 residues. V gave up 6 bases and J gave up 8 bases; unmatched junction bases: 15. The CDR3 is CASRVGGGATGGYTF. The CDR3 nucleotides read TGTGCCAGCAGGGTGGGAGGGGGCGCGACGGGGGGCTACACCTTC.

This sequence joins TRBV6-5 and TRBJ1-6, with 8 bases lining up with TRBD1. The J segment lost 9 bases and the V segment lost 5 bases, leaving 6 bases of the junction unmatched. Looked up from germline, CDR1 is MNHEY and CDR2 is SVGAGI. This CDR3 contains 14 residues. CDR3 sequence (DNA): TGTGCCAGCAGTACAACAGGGGGGAGTTCACCCCTCCACTTT. The encoded protein is CASSTTGGSSPLHF.

The chain uses TRBV27 and TRBJ1-1; D possibly corresponds to TRBD1 (5 bases). The CDR3 spans 15 residues. Germline V gene data show CDR1 as MNHEY and CDR2 as SMNVEV (reference sequence). The germline V and J ends were trimmed by 1 base and 4 bases, with 13 bases remaining between them. CDR3 sequence: CASSLFSGPVTEAFF. As DNA, the CDR3 is TGTGCCAGCAGTTTATTTTCGGGGCCAGTCACTGAAGCTTTCTTT.

This sequence joins TRBV7-6 and TRBJ2-2; tentatively, D is TRBD2 (6 bases). Per germline, CDR1 SGHVS and CDR2 FNYEAQ. Trimming left V 4 bases short and J 5 bases short, with 11 bases between. The CDR3 length is 14 residues. The CDR3 spells CASSSRGGTGELFF. CDR3 nucleotide sequence: TGTGCCAGCAGCTCTAGAGGAGGGACCGGGGAGCTGTTTTTT.

V gene TRBV4-1 combines with J gene TRBJ2-7; D uncertain. Germline V gene lookup returns CDR1 MGHRA and CDR2 YSYEKL. The CDR3 consists of 14 residues. V shed 2 bases and J shed 5 bases, with 13 bases lying between them. The CDR3 DNA follows: TGCGCCAGCAGCCAATCCAACCCCCCTAACGAGCAGTACTTC. This encodes CASSQSNPPNEQYF.

The chain has TRBV19 and TRBJ2-1; 10 positions agree with TRBD2. The CDR3 sequence is 15 residues long. CDR1 and CDR2 from the germline V gene are LNHDA and SQIVND (reference sequence). V was clipped by 3 bases and J by 7 bases; unmatched bases: 6. CDR3 sequence reads: CASSMLASGGNEQFF. DNA of the CDR3: TGTGCCAGTAGTATGTTGGCTAGCGGGGGAAATGAGCAGTTCTTC. The variable domain in full, with the rest retrieved from reference TRBV19 and TRBJ2-1, is DGGITQSPKYLFRKEGQNVTLSCEQNLNHDAMYWYRQDPGQGLRLIYYSQIVNDFQKGDIAEGYSVSREKKESFPLTVTSAQKNPTAFYLCASSMLASGGNEQFFGPGTRLTVL.

The J gene is TRBJ2-7, the V gene TRBV19; 9 bases map to TRBD1. Germline assignment: CDR1 LNHDA and CDR2 SQIVND (reference sequence). Losses at the gene ends were 6 bases for V and 5 bases for J; bases not matched to a gene: 8. The CDR3 length is 14 residues. The CDR3 region is CASSPGQGTDEQYF. CDR3 bases: TGTGCCAGTAGCCCGGGACAGGGAACCGACGAGCAGTACTTC.

The V and J genes are TRBV29-1 and TRBJ2-7, with TRBD2 identical over 10 bases. The V gene end was trimmed by 3 bases and the J gene end by 0 bases; junction bases not matched to a gene: 5. CDR3 length equals 15 residues. Germline values: CDR1 SQVTM, CDR2 ANQGSEA. The CDR3 is CSVDRSGRGSYEQYF. The DNA for the CDR3 is TGCAGCGTTGATCGAAGCGGGAGGGGCTCCTACGAGCAGTACTTC.

The chain is built from TRBV19 and TRBJ1-2; unclear D gene. V dropped 1 base and J dropped 6 bases, with 6 bases sitting between them. The CDR3 is 12 amino acids. Germline lookup yields CDR1 LNHDA and CDR2 SQIVND (reference sequence). The CDR3 DNA follows: TGTGCCAGTAGTATAGGGGCGAATGGCTACACCTTC. Translation: CASSIGANGYTF.

The rearrangement joins TRBV15 to TRBJ1-2, with 8 bases identical to TRBD1. The V gene's germline CDR1 is LNHNV and CDR2 YYDKDF (reference sequence). Trimming cost V 2 bases and J 8 bases; bases outside gene matches: 13. CDR3 size: 16 residues. In nucleotides, the CDR3 is TGTGCCACCAGCAGATCGGGACAGGAGGCACGTTGGGGCTACACCTTC. It codes for CATSRSGQEARWGYTF.

The gene calls are TRBV4-3 and TRBJ1-2; no clear D. The germline CDR1 and CDR2 sequences are LGHNA and YSLEER. The CDR3 has 14 residues. Trimming removed 0 bases at V and 2 bases at J, with 7 bases between. DNA for the CDR3: TGCGCCAGCAGCCAAGATCCAGGAAACTATGGCTACACCTTC. Its protein product is CASSQDPGNYGYTF.

V and J are TRBV30 and TRBJ1-5; 9 bases are shared with TRBD1. J was trimmed by 7 bases and V by 4 bases; bases with no gene match: 8. This CDR3 has 14 amino acids. CDR1 is GTSNPN, CDR2 SVGIG, per germline (reference sequence). Here the CDR3 reads CAWTRGQGSQPQHF. The CDR3, as DNA: TGTGCCTGGACCCGAGGACAGGGGAGCCAGCCCCAGCATTTT.

This clone was seen only a few times. The chain uses TRBV7-9 and TRBJ2-1; D assignment may be TRBD1 or TRBD2 (5 bases each). The germline V gene encodes CDR1 SEHNR and CDR2 FQNEAQ (reference sequence). Trimming left V 1 base short and J 3 bases short, with 13 bases between. This CDR3 has 16 residues. The CDR3 loop is CASSLGGNPLYNEQFF. The CDR3 DNA is TGTGCCAGCAGCTTAGGGGGGAACCCTCTCTACAATGAGCAGTTCTTC. The variable domain in full, with the rest retrieved from reference TRBV7-9 and TRBJ2-1, is DTGVSQNPRHKITKRGQNVTFRCDPISEHNRLYWYRQTLGQGPEFLTYFQNEAQLEKSRLLSDRFSAERPKGSFSTLEIQRTEQGDSAMYLCASSLGGNPLYNEQFFGPGTRLTVL.

The chain joins TRBV9 to TRBJ2-2, with TRBD2 identical over 11 bases. V lost 1 base, J lost 5 bases, and 10 bases stayed unmatched. Germline V lookup: CDR1 SGDLS, CDR2 YYNGEE. The CDR3 is 18 amino acids. The chain's CDR3 is CASSVFALPSGGTGELFF. Here the CDR3 DNA reads TGTGCCAGCAGCGTATTTGCTTTGCCTAGCGGGGGGACCGGGGAGCTGTTTTTT.